The sequence of this T cell receptor (beta chain) was determined in a study of blood T cell repertoires in COVID-19. Looking at the study overall: The origin of the acute and convalescent COVID-19 samples was the United States, Italy and Spain.

Here immunoSEQ multiplex PCR was the method, and the copy in TCRdb shows in-frame clones only, minus some. In the table there are approximately 190,000 clones, approximately 90% of which are singletons. This clonotype was obtained from a woman between 35 and 50 years old in a cohort exposed to, infected with or recovered from COVID-19 (not recorded which). Sample: PBMCs or T cells enriched from blood (not recorded which).

CDR3 DNA sequence: TGTGCCAGCAGTGGACAGAATCAGCCCCAGCATTTT. It is translated as CASSGQNQPQHF. This chain connects TRBV2 to TRBJ1-5; D is possibly TRBD1 (5 bases). The V end lost 4 bases, the J end lost 4 bases, and 5 bases lay between the germline ends. The CDR3 covers 12 residues. Germline CDR1 SNHLY, CDR2 FYNNEI.